Listed below are T cell receptor beta chains from one sample, sequenced in a study of cytomegalovirus exposure and HLA in healthy donors. Produced via immunoSEQ multiplex PCR; TCRdb's table is partial and in-frame only. This table holds 220,000 or so clones, about 70% found once. What was sequenced was PBMCs. The receptors come from a woman aged 25-40 years in good health and CMV-seronegative. Each CDR3 is given with its conserved first and last residue. Fields, in order: J gene, V gene, D gene, CDR3 length, clone size, CDR3 protein, CDR3 DNA. D genes are given only for firm matches. The size of a clone is reported for some rows only, either as once, few or many, or as a class for expanded clones.

>TRBJ2-1|TRBV18|TRBD2|17|NA
CASSPLAGAQAYNEQFF
TGTGCCAGCTCACCGCTAGCGGGGGCCCAGGCCTACAATGAGCAGTTCTTC
>TRBJ2-1|TRBV7-9|NA|11|few
CASSHYNEQFF
TGTGCCAGCAGCCACTACAATGAGCAGTTCTTC
>TRBJ2-7|TRBV7-6|NA|13|NA
CASSFGGMYEQYF
TGTGCCAGCAGCTTTGGCGGGATGTACGAGCAGTACTTC
>TRBJ2-5|TRBV11-3|TRBD1|16|NA
CASSLVGQGGLETQYF
TGTGCCAGCAGCTTAGTGGGACAGGGGGGTTTAGAGACCCAGTACTTC
>TRBJ1-3|TRBV7-2|NA|16|NA
CASSPNRVSSGNTIYF
TGTGCCAGCAGCCCCAACAGGGTTTCCTCTGGAAACACCATATATTTT
>TRBJ2-1|TRBV6-1|NA|17|NA
CASSEEWGGGGENEQFF
TGTGCCAGCAGTGAAGAGTGGGGCGGGGGCGGGGAGAATGAGCAGTTCTTC
>TRBJ1-3|TRBV7-7|NA|13|NA
CASSRGSGNTIYF
TGTGCTAGCAGCCGGGGCTCTGGAAACACCATATATTTT
>TRBJ2-1|TRBV7-9|NA|15|NA
CASSLFRDSYNEQFF
TGTGCCAGCAGCCTCTTCCGGGACTCCTACAATGAGCAGTTCTTC
>TRBJ2-7|TRBV7-2|TRBD1|13|NA
CASRDRGPYEQYF
TGTGCCAGCAGGGACAGGGGCCCCTACGAGCAGTACTTC
>TRBJ1-3|TRBV15|TRBD1|15|NA
CATSRDRGLGNTIYF
TGTGCCACCAGCAGGGACAGGGGGTTAGGAAACACCATATATTTT
>TRBJ1-2|TRBV4-2|NA|15|NA
CASSQAEGRDYGYTF
TGTGCCAGCAGCCAAGCGGAGGGCAGAGACTATGGCTACACCTTC
>TRBJ1-5|TRBV19|NA|15|NA
CASSAQTVSNQPQHF
TGTGCCAGTAGTGCCCAGACAGTTAGCAATCAGCCCCAGCATTTT
>TRBJ1-5|TRBV2|TRBD1|13|NA
CASSRDRNQPQHF
TGTGCCAGCAGTCGGGACAGGAATCAGCCCCAGCATTTT
>TRBJ2-2|TRBV5-4|NA|15|NA
CASSLGAGAFEELFF
TGTGCCAGCAGCTTGGGTGCGGGGGCTTTTGAGGAGCTGTTTTTT
>TRBJ2-3|TRBV30|TRBD2|15|NA
CAWSLGAGAGDTQYF
TGTGCCTGGAGTTTAGGAGCGGGGGCTGGAGATACGCAGTATTTT
>TRBJ1-3|TRBV6-6|NA|15|few
CASSYSRSSGNTIYF
TGTGCCAGCAGTTACTCGAGGAGCTCTGGAAACACCATATATTTT
>TRBJ1-5|TRBV15|TRBD1|13|NA
CATSSNRGLAQHF
TGTGCCACCAGCAGTAACAGGGGTCTGGCCCAGCATTTT
>TRBJ2-7|TRBV27|TRBD2|13|NA
CASSGLAVNEQYF
TGTGCCAGCAGCGGACTAGCGGTAAACGAGCAGTACTTC
>TRBJ2-7|TRBV27|NA|13|once
CASRVQGSYEQYF
TGTGCCAGCAGGGTACAGGGCTCCTACGAGCAGTACTTC